The T cell receptor beta chain described here comes from a study of blood T cell repertoires in COVID-19. Study at large: Italy, Spain and the United States were the sources of the convalescent and acute COVID-19 samples. Sample material is recorded as cDNA or gDNA derived from T cells, B-cell-depleted T cells, or PBMCs.

This CDR3 is 14 amino acids long. The V and J ends lost 1 base and 3 bases respectively, with 12 bases between them. Germline values: CDR1 SQVTM, CDR2 ANQGSEA. This clone was seen just once. In the authors' methods: Scientists estimated how many nucleated cells there were by amplifying reference gene primers. Libraries were prepared by immunoSEQ multiplex PCR; TCRdb keeps only in-frame clonotypes and omits some of them. V and J calls plus clone size are reproduced from that table; the DNA served to infer D and trimming. In the table there are tens of thousands of clones, roughly 82% of which are singletons.

The chain recombines TRBV29-1 with TRBJ1-2; a weak D match, TRBD1 (6 bases). Sequencing was carried out using peripheral blood. The TCR comes from a man aged 55 to 70 with acute or convalescent COVID-19. The chain's CDR3 is CSVEARGVDYGYTF. In DNA, the CDR3 is TGCAGCGTTGAAGCCAGGGGAGTAGACTATGGCTACACCTTC.